These T cell receptor beta chains were read from a single sample in a study of PD-1 and CTLA-4 blockade in melanoma. The protocol was immunoSEQ multiplex PCR, while the TCRdb copy is restricted to in-frame clones and leaves out a portion. The sample holds some 15,000 clones, roughly 73% seen once. The specimen was CD8+ T cells from peripheral blood, collected before anti-PD-1 treatment. All receptors derive from a human donor with melanoma. Each CDR3 is given with its conserved first and last residue. The D gene is left open where the match is weak. Part of the rows lack a size; the others show once, few, many or a class for expanded clones.

D,V,J,size,CDR3,DNA
NA,TRBV21-1,TRBJ2-6,medium-sized,CANETGGPNVLTF,TGTGCCAACGAGACAGGGGGTCCCAACGTCCTGACTTTC
NA,TRBV7-2,TRBJ1-2,NA,CASSSPGTSNYGYTF,TGTGCCAGCAGCTCCCCAGGGACCTCTAACTATGGCTACACCTTC
TRBD2,TRBV11-2,TRBJ2-1,once,CASSLEWMAAGGGNEQFF,TGTGCCAGCAGCTTGGAGTGGATGGCAGCGGGGGGCGGGAATGAGCAGTTCTTC
NA,TRBV2,TRBJ2-3,NA,CARQEGIVGTDTQYF,TGTGCCAGACAGGAAGGAATTGTTGGCACAGATACGCAGTATTTT
TRBD1,TRBV12-3/TRBV12-4,TRBJ2-7,NA,CASSGDSRYEQYF,TGTGCCAGCAGTGGGGACAGCCGCTACGAGCAGTACTTC
NA,TRBV27,TRBJ1-2,NA,CASSPEWGAHNYGYTF,TGTGCCAGCAGTCCCGAATGGGGGGCGCATAACTATGGCTACACCTTC
TRBD2,TRBV10-2,TRBJ2-5,NA,CASSEGSGLHGTQYF,TGCGCCAGCAGTGAAGGTAGCGGGCTCCATGGGACCCAGTACTTC
TRBD2,TRBV28,TRBJ2-6,NA,CASTVTGGFGANVLTF,TGTGCCAGCACCGTGACCGGGGGGTTTGGGGCCAACGTCCTGACTTTC
NA,TRBV7-9,TRBJ1-2,NA,CASSLVGSGRGYTF,TGTGCCAGCAGCTTAGTCGGCTCAGGGAGAGGCTACACCTTC
NA,TRBV30,TRBJ2-1,NA,CAWSSDEQFF,TGTGCCTGGAGTTCAGATGAGCAGTTCTTC
NA,TRBV10-1,TRBJ2-6,NA,CASSETASSGANVLTF,TGCGCCAGCAGTGAGACAGCCTCCTCTGGGGCCAACGTCCTGACTTTC
TRBD1,TRBV2,TRBJ1-2,NA,CASRRQKTGLEGYTF,TGTGCCAGCAGGCGCCAAAAGACAGGGCTTGAAGGCTACACCTTC
NA,TRBV29-1,TRBJ1-4,NA,CSVAIPTDINEKLFF,TGCAGCGTTGCAATCCCGACAGATATTAATGAAAAACTGTTTTTT
NA,TRBV9,TRBJ1-2,NA,CASSVFGGSGYTF,TGTGCCAGCAGCGTATTCGGGGGCAGTGGCTACACCTTC
TRBD1,TRBV24-1,TRBJ2-7,NA,CATSDSGTAAYEQYF,TGTGCCACCAGTGACTCCGGGACAGCAGCCTACGAGCAGTACTTC
TRBD1,TRBV2,TRBJ2-7,NA,CASGIPGQGRDEQYF,TGTGCCAGCGGGATTCCGGGACAGGGCCGGGACGAGCAGTACTTC
NA,TRBV19,TRBJ1-5,few,CASKFPAGNQPQHF,TGTGCCAGTAAATTCCCGGCTGGCAATCAGCCCCAGCATTTT
TRBD1,TRBV30,TRBJ2-7,few,CAWSSGTAAYEQYF,TGTGCCTGGAGTAGTGGGACAGCCGCCTACGAGCAGTACTTC
TRBD1,TRBV27,TRBJ2-7,NA,CASSPGTGLLGPSYEQYF,TGTGCCAGCAGTCCCGGGACAGGTCTCTTAGGTCCCTCCTACGAGCAGTACTTC
NA,TRBV6-5,TRBJ2-7,few,CASSYSAIYEQYF,TGTGCCAGCAGTTACTCGGCCATCTACGAGCAGTACTTC
TRBD1,TRBV7-8,TRBJ1-5,NA,CASSFHFDREGGHSNQPQHF,TGTGCCAGCAGCTTCCATTTTGACAGGGAGGGGGGCCATAGCAATCAGCCCCAGCATTTT
NA,TRBV27,TRBJ2-3,NA,CASSLSRADTQYF,TGTGCCAGCAGTTTATCTCGGGCTGATACGCAGTATTTT
NA,TRBV4-1,TRBJ1-1,NA,CASSQGHRGEAFF,TGCGCCAGCAGCCAAGGGCACCGGGGTGAAGCTTTCTTT
TRBD2,TRBV5-1,TRBJ2-1,NA,CASSFGTSFNEQFF,TGCGCCAGCAGCTTCGGGACTAGCTTCAATGAGCAGTTCTTC
NA,TRBV7-9,TRBJ2-1,once,CASSLVYDEQFF,TGTGCCAGCAGCTTGGTGTACGATGAGCAGTTCTTC
NA,TRBV9,TRBJ1-1,NA,CASSGGLRNTEAFF,TGTGCCAGCAGCGGGGGTCTTAGGAACACTGAAGCTTTCTTT
NA,TRBV5-8,TRBJ1-5,NA,CASTLTGHF,TGTGCCAGCACCTTAACGGGGCATTTT
NA,TRBV5-4,TRBJ2-7,NA,CASSLDGSSYEQYF,TGTGCCAGCAGCTTGGATGGCAGCTCCTACGAGCAGTACTTC
TRBD2,TRBV27,TRBJ2-7,NA,CASSLLAGDSYEQYF,TGTGCCAGCAGCTTACTAGCGGGGGACTCCTACGAGCAGTACTTC
TRBD1,TRBV12-3/TRBV12-4,TRBJ2-3,NA,CASSSTGADTQYF,TGTGCCAGCAGTTCCACAGGGGCAGATACGCAGTATTTT
NA,TRBV6-5,TRBJ1-1,NA,CASSGNMNTEAFF,TGTGCCAGTTCCGGCAACATGAACACTGAAGCTTTCTTT
TRBD1,TRBV3-1/TRBV3-2,TRBJ2-7,few,CASSYGQGDLDEQYF,TGTGCCAGCAGCTACGGACAGGGGGATTTGGACGAGCAGTACTTC
TRBD1,TRBV24-1,TRBJ1-2,NA,CATSDPDRVGYTF,TGTGCCACCAGTGACCCGGACAGGGTTGGCTACACCTTC
NA,TRBV7-6,TRBJ2-7,few,CASSLAQSEQYF,TGTGCCAGCAGCTTAGCCCAGAGCGAGCAGTACTTC
NA,TRBV18,TRBJ1-2,NA,CASSPRVANYGYTF,TGTGCCAGCTCACCTAGGGTCGCTAACTATGGCTACACCTTC
NA,TRBV7-9,TRBJ1-2,NA,CASSYRTDYGYTF,TGTGCCAGCAGCTACCGGACAGACTATGGCTACACCTTC
NA,TRBV19,TRBJ2-7,NA,CASSIKGAAYEQYF,TGTGCCAGTAGTATAAAGGGAGCGGCGTACGAGCAGTACTTC
NA,TRBV3-1/TRBV3-2,TRBJ2-3,NA,CASSLSPGTVVWDTQYF,TGTGCCAGCAGCCTCTCCCCCGGAACGGTGGTTTGGGATACGCAGTATTTT
NA,TRBV27,TRBJ2-1,NA,CASSYSLGPQIINEQFF,TGTGCCAGCAGTTATTCACTAGGACCCCAGATTATAAATGAGCAGTTCTTC
TRBD1,TRBV27,TRBJ2-2,NA,CASSLFRPTGGLTGELFF,TGTGCCAGCAGTTTATTTCGTCCCACAGGGGGCCTCACCGGGGAGCTGTTTTTT
NA,TRBV19,TRBJ2-7,few,CASSIGPGYEQYF,TGTGCCAGTAGTATAGGTCCCGGGTACGAGCAGTACTTC
NA,TRBV7-2,TRBJ2-5,NA,CASSLVGVEADF,TGTGCCAGCAGCTTAGTAGGTGTCGAAGCCGACTTC